These 27 T cell receptor beta chains were sequenced from one sample in a study of early T cells in non-severe SARS-CoV-2 infection. TCRdb independently ran MiXCR on the 5' RACE reads; one entry per CDR3 protein. The data show 50,000 to 65,000 distinct CDR3 sequences, over 9% seen once. Here the sequenced sample was whole blood, taken at baseline. These receptors all stem from an adult who was a healthcare worker with PCR-confirmed SARS-CoV-2 infection or an uninfected control (not recorded which).

The genes are TRBV30 and TRBJ1-4; no clear D. The germline V gene has CDR1 GTSNPN and CDR2 SVGIG (reference sequence). CDR3 length equals 14 residues. V was trimmed by 0 bases and J by 4 bases, leaving 9 bases between them. The CDR3 sequence: CAWSVASLNEKLFF. Written as DNA, the CDR3 is TGTGCCTGGAGTGTAGCCAGCCTTAATGAAAAACTGTTTTTT.

This clonotype was seen a few times. The chain joins TRBV20-1 to TRBJ1-6; D is ambiguous. This CDR3 is built from 12 residues. Germline lookup yields CDR1 DFQATT and CDR2 SNEGSKA (reference sequence). V was clipped by 6 bases and J by 14 bases, with 17 bases between them. The CDR3 DNA follows: TGCAGTGCCAGCGAGGCTCTCAACACCCTCCACTTT. This sequence encodes CSASEALNTLHF.

This clonotype is a singleton in its sample. The V call is TRBV5-1, the J call TRBJ1-6, with D perhaps TRBD1 (6 bases). Per the germline V gene, CDR1 is SGHRS and CDR2 is YFSETQ. V shed 5 bases and J shed 10 bases, with 16 bases lying between them. The CDR3 extends over 14 amino acids. CDR3 in amino acids: CASSSSGASSPLHF. The CDR3 bases are TGCGCCAGCAGTTCTTCAGGGGCTTCCTCACCCCTCCACTTT.

In this sample, this clonotype turned up a few times. This chain uses TRBV6-5 with TRBJ2-3; possibly TRBD1 or TRBD2 for D (5 bases each). The germline V gene encodes CDR1 MNHEY and CDR2 SVGAGI. The CDR3 is 15 amino acids. Trimming stripped 5 bases from V and 3 bases from J, with 15 bases between. This CDR3 is CASSPVGVGTDTQYF. CDR3 in DNA: TGTGCCAGCAGTCCCGTGGGGGTAGGGACAGATACGCAGTATTTT.

This clonotype was seen a few times. V is TRBV7-9 and J is TRBJ2-6, with D unclear. The CDR3 runs 15 residues. V lost 5 bases and J 0 bases, leaving 8 bases between the germline ends. Germline CDR1 SEHNR, CDR2 FQNEAQ (reference sequence). CDR3 sequence: CASSGFTSGANVLTF. In DNA form, the CDR3 reads TGTGCCAGCAGCGGATTTACCTCTGGGGCCAACGTCCTGACTTTC.

This clonotype showed up many times. The rearrangement joins TRBV7-8 to TRBJ2-3, with TRBD2 matching 8 bases. Germline V gene sequence: CDR1 SGHVS, CDR2 FQNEAQ. V lost 0 bases to trimming and J lost 1 base; unmatched junction nucleotides: 3. CDR3 length: 16 amino acids. The CDR3 DNA reads as TGTGCCAGCAGCTTAGCGGAACTAGCGGGCACAGATACGCAGTATTTT. Translating gives CASSLAELAGTDTQYF.

In its sample, this clonotype was seen a few times. The chain employs TRBV6-2 or TRBV6-3 and TRBJ2-2; D assignment may be TRBD1 or TRBD2 (5 bases each). V was trimmed by 10 bases and J by 2 bases, leaving 14 bases between them. This CDR3 has 14 residues. Looked up from germline, CDR1 is MNHEY and CDR2 is SVGEGT. Here the CDR3 reads CAISPGPNTGELFF. CDR3 DNA sequence: TGTGCCATTTCCCCGGGACCCAACACCGGGGAGCTGTTTTTT.

The V gene is TRBV2, the J gene TRBJ2-7; 9 bases align to TRBD1. The trim removed 7 bases at V and 9 bases at J, leaving 13 bases unmatched. The CDR3 totals 14 residues. Per germline, CDR1 SNHLY and CDR2 FYNNEI. The CDR3 DNA follows: TGTGCCAGCACCTCTCCGGGACAGGGCCACGGGCAGTACTTC. Translated: CASTSPGQGHGQYF.

This clonotype was observed a single time. The CDR3: CASRPTGPNSPLHF. The CDR3 DNA is TGTGCCAGCAGACCTACAGGGCCTAATTCACCCCTCCACTTT. J is TRBJ1-6 and V is TRBV6-5; a possible D gene is TRBD1 (6 bases). V was pared by 6 bases and J by 6 bases, with 12 bases between. CDR3 size: 14 residues. Germline-derived CDR1 and CDR2 are MNHEY and SVGAGI.

This chain joins TRBV20-1 and TRBJ2-3; D is possibly TRBD1 (5 bases). The V gene lost 6 bases and the J gene lost 2 bases, with 12 bases spanning the gap. This CDR3 is 13 amino acids long. The germline V gene has CDR1 DFQATT and CDR2 SNEGSKA (reference sequence). CDR3 residues: CSATLGHTDTQYF. The CDR3 DNA reads as TGCAGTGCCACCCTGGGGCACACAGATACGCAGTATTTT.

This clonotype has only a few counts. CDR3 in DNA: TGCAGTGCTAGTAAGGGTAACAATCCGTACAATGAGCAGTTCTTC. It is translated as CSASKGNNPYNEQFF. The rearrangement joins TRBV20-1 to TRBJ2-1; D is unclear. The CDR3 has 15 amino acids. V was pared by 3 bases and J by 4 bases, with 16 bases between. The V gene's germline CDR1 is DFQATT and CDR2 SNEGSKA (reference sequence).

This CDR3 reads CASKRGGTAYNSPLHF. In DNA, the CDR3 is TGTGCCAGCAAACGCGGCGGGACAGCGTATAATTCACCCCTCCACTTT. V usage is TRBV2 and J usage is TRBJ1-6, with 7 bases identical to TRBD1. Germline trimming cut 7 bases from V and 4 bases from J; bases unmatched to any gene: 10. In germline, CDR1 is SNHLY, CDR2 FYNNEI. The CDR3 covers 16 residues.

This sequence joins TRBV5-1 and TRBJ1-1; TRBD1 agrees at 9 bases. This CDR3 region has 15 residues. Germline CDR1 and CDR2: SGHRS and YFSETQ. The V segment lost 1 base and the J segment 3 bases; nucleotides outside the gene matches: 4. The CDR3 DNA is TGCGCCAGCAGCTTGTCAGGGACAGGGTACACTGAAGCTTTCTTT. Translated, it gives CASSLSGTGYTEAFF.

The J gene is TRBJ1-4, the V gene TRBV10-3, with TRBD1 as a possible D gene (5 bases). The CDR3 loop spans 17 amino acids. V was pared by 3 bases and J by 6 bases, with 20 bases between. Germline CDR1 reads ENHRY; CDR2 reads SYGVKD. The DNA for the CDR3 is TGTGCCATCAGTGACCCGAAGCTAGGGGCGACTGATGAAAAACTGTTTTTT. Encoded protein: CAISDPKLGATDEKLFF.

This clonotype was detected a few times. The chain links TRBV10-2 to TRBJ2-6, with a weak D call TRBD1 (6 bases). V lost 10 bases, J lost 12 bases, and 13 bases lay in between. The CDR3 loop spans 11 amino acids. The germline V gene encodes CDR1 WSHSY and CDR2 SAAADI. The CDR3 is CATSTGPVLTF. As DNA, the CDR3 is TGCGCCACCAGCACAGGGCCCGTCCTGACTTTC.

The chain uses TRBV4-3 and TRBJ1-4; 7 nucleotides agree with TRBD1. CDR3 size: 15 residues. V lost 3 bases and J lost 6; bases outside the gene matches: 7. The germline gives CDR1 LGHNA, CDR2 YSLEER. CDR3 amino acids: CASSQDGQADEKLFF. Written as DNA, the CDR3 is TGCGCCAGCAGCCAGGATGGACAGGCCGATGAAAAACTGTTTTTT.

The chain uses TRBV9 and TRBJ2-1; 10 bases line up with TRBD2. The CDR3 has 17 residues. Trimming at V came to 0 bases and at J to 4 bases, leaving 7 bases not matched to a gene. The V gene's germline CDR1 is SGDLS and CDR2 YYNGEE. CDR3 nucleotide sequence: TGTGCCAGCAGCGTAGTAGGTAGCGGGGGGCCATACAATGAGCAGTTCTTC. It specifies CASSVVGSGGPYNEQFF.

The CDR3 sequence is CASSTAVTGELFF. The CDR3 coding sequence is TGTGCCAGCAGTACGGCGGTCACCGGGGAGCTGTTTTTT. The chain carries TRBV6-1 and TRBJ2-2; D gene unclear. The CDR3 length is 13 residues. The ends were cut back, 5 bases at V and 4 bases at J, with 8 bases in the middle. The germline V gene has CDR1 MNHNS and CDR2 SASEGT.

In its sample, this clonotype was seen many times. The chain is built from TRBV30 and TRBJ1-1; 8 nucleotides align to TRBD1. The CDR3 totals 14 residues. CDR1 and CDR2 from the germline V gene are GTSNPN and SVGIG (reference sequence). V lost 7 bases and J lost 2; bases outside the gene matches: 9. The CDR3 coding sequence is TGTGCCTTTTACAGGGGGTCAGAAAACACTGAAGCTTTCTTT. This translates into CAFYRGSENTEAFF. Full variable domain (remainder filled in from reference TRBV30 and TRBJ1-1): SQTIHQWPATLVQPVGSPLSLECTVEGTSNPNLYWYRQAAGRGLQLLFYSVGIGQISSEVPQNLSASRPQDRQFILSSKKLLLSDSGFYLCAFYRGSENTEAFFGQGTRLTVV.

This sequence joins TRBV10-1 and TRBJ1-2; 9 bases agree with TRBD1. V lost 8 bases and J lost 7; bases outside the gene matches: 14. The CDR3 runs to 15 residues. Germline V CDR1 and CDR2: WNHNN, SYGVQD (reference sequence). CDR3 loop: CASPRTGTGSVGYTF. CDR3 nucleotide sequence: TGCGCCAGCCCCCGAACTGGGACAGGGTCTGTTGGCTACACCTTC.

A few counts support this clonotype. The junction does not match germline at one end; this may be a read error. This sequence joins TRBV7-2 and TRBJ2-1, with TRBD2 matching over 9 bases. The CDR3 has 15 residues. Germline V gives CDR1 SGHTA, CDR2 FQGNSA. The CDR3 nucleotides are TGTGCCAGCAGCATAGCGGGGGCCTCAGGCGGTGAGCAGTTCTTC. Translated, it gives CASSIAGASGGEQFF. Variable domain in full (rest from reference TRBV7-2 and TRBJ2-1): GAGVSQSPSNKVTEKGKDVELRCDPISGHTALYWYRQSLGQGLEFLIYFQGNSAPDKSGLPSDRFSAERTGGSVSTLTIQRTQQEDSAVYLCASSIAGASGGEQFFGPGTRLTVL.

In its sample, this clonotype was seen a few times. V usage is TRBV19 and J usage is TRBJ2-7, with 8 bases that match TRBD1. J gave up 0 bases and V 9 bases, and 10 bases lay outside the gene matches. This CDR3 is 15 amino acids long. The germline V gene has CDR1 LNHDA and CDR2 SQIVND (reference sequence). The CDR3 DNA reads as TGTGCCAGCGGACCCCGCAGGGGGCCCTCCTACGAGCAGTACTTC. Residues: CASGPRRGPSYEQYF.

This chain uses TRBV11-2 with TRBJ2-5; D remains unclear. V lost 5 bases to trimming and J lost 2 bases, with 12 bases between them. CDR3 length equals 14 residues. Germline values: CDR1 SGHAT, CDR2 FQNNGV. Here the CDR3 reads CASSPTATQETQYF. Here the CDR3 DNA reads TGTGCCAGCAGCCCTACGGCTACACAAGAGACCCAGTACTTC.

V gene TRBV7-9 combines with J gene TRBJ2-1; possible D gene TRBD2, 6 bases. Germline V gene sequence: CDR1 SEHNR, CDR2 FQNEAQ (reference sequence). Trimming removed 5 bases from V and 4 bases from J, with 15 bases in between. CDR3 length: 15 residues. As DNA, the CDR3 is TGTGCCAGCAGCCCCAAGGACGGGAGTTACAATGAGCAGTTCTTC. This translates into CASSPKDGSYNEQFF.

This clonotype was observed a handful of times. The chain joins TRBV29-1 to TRBJ2-3; D gene ambiguous. V shed 7 bases and J shed 2 bases, with 10 bases lying between them. CDR1 SQVTM and CDR2 ANQGSEA come from the germline V gene. This CDR3 region has 12 residues. The CDR3 coding sequence is TGCAGCGCTAACGACCTCACAGATACGCAGTATTTT. Translation gives CSANDLTDTQYF.

This clonotype showed up just a few times. This chain uses TRBV6-6 with TRBJ2-3, with 7 bases fitting TRBD1. This CDR3 comprises 16 residues. CDR1 is MNHNY, CDR2 SVGAGI, per germline (reference sequence). Trimming cost V 2 bases and J 3 bases; bases outside gene matches: 8. In DNA, the CDR3 is TGTGCCAGCAGTTACCCGACAGGGTTTCTGACAGATACGCAGTATTTT. This codes for CASSYPTGFLTDTQYF.

J is TRBJ1-2 and V is TRBV7-9, with no clear D. The V gene lost 1 base and the J gene lost 6 bases, with 9 bases spanning the gap. Germline lookup yields CDR1 SEHNR and CDR2 FQNEAQ (reference sequence). The CDR3 is made up of 13 amino acids. The CDR3 region is CASSLDRFDGYTF. In DNA form, the CDR3 reads TGTGCCAGCAGCTTAGACCGATTCGATGGCTACACCTTC.